These T cell receptor beta chains were read from a single sample in a study of shared T cell receptors in the human thymus. Only in-frame clones appear in the TCRdb table, and some are missing; sequencing was by immunoSEQ multiplex PCR. The table lists 700,000 or so clones, 75% to 90% of them singletons, with around 0.01% in the top ten. The same data also contributed to another study, on human thymus T cells.

Sequenced: thymocytes. The receptors shown here come from a girl less than two years old with a congenital heart defect. Both conserved end residues are part of each CDR3. Fields, in order: J gene, clone size, V gene, D gene, CDR3 DNA, CDR3 protein. D genes are given only for firm matches. Not every row has a clone size; where given, it reads once, few, many or a size class.

>TRBJ2-1|.|TRBV7-8|TRBD2
TGTGCCAGCAGCTTAGTTGTGTTGGGGAGGGACAATGAGCAGTTCTTC
CASSLVVLGRDNEQFF
>TRBJ2-3|.|TRBV11-1|TRBD2
TGTGCCAGCAGCTCAAGTGTAGCGGGGGGACTCACAGATACGCAGTATTTT
CASSSSVAGGLTDTQYF
>TRBJ1-2|.|TRBV27|.
TGTGCCAGCAGTTTGAGACAGCCTTTCCACTATGGCTACACCTTC
CASSLRQPFHYGYTF
>TRBJ1-2|.|TRBV6-1|.
TGTGCCAGCAGTGAAGAGGGGACACAGGGCTACACCTTC
CASSEEGTQGYTF
>TRBJ1-5|.|TRBV6-6|TRBD1
TGTGCCAGCATACGCTCGCGGGACAGAGCCAATCAGCCCCAGCATTTT
CASIRSRDRANQPQHF
>TRBJ1-1|.|TRBV11-2|.
TGTGCCAGCACAAAGAGGGACATACCCAAGAACACTGAAGCTTTCTTT
CASTKRDIPKNTEAFF
>TRBJ1-1|.|TRBV4-1|.
TGCGCCAGCAGCCAAGCACCAGGGAAGAACACTGAAGCTTTCTTT
CASSQAPGKNTEAFF
>TRBJ2-7|.|TRBV19|TRBD1
TGTGCCAGTAGTCCGACAGGGGAGTACGAGCAGTACTTC
CASSPTGEYEQYF
>TRBJ1-1|.|TRBV9|.
TGTGCCAGCAGCACAGGTGGGTGGACTGAAGCTTTCTTT
CASSTGGWTEAFF
>TRBJ1-6|.|TRBV13|TRBD1
TGTGCCAGCAGCTATTTCTATACAGGGGGTGTTATTTCACCCCTCCACTTT
CASSYFYTGGVISPLHF
>TRBJ2-7|.|TRBV2|TRBD2
TGTGCCACTGGGACTAGCGATTCCTACGAGCAGTACTTC
CATGTSDSYEQYF
>TRBJ2-5|.|TRBV28|.
TGTGCCAGCAGTGAAAGCGAGACCCAGTACTTC
CASSESETQYF
>TRBJ1-2|once|TRBV5-6|TRBD1
TGTGCCAGCAGGGCCGGGACAGGGTGGAACTATGGCTACACCTTC
CASRAGTGWNYGYTF
>TRBJ2-5|.|TRBV7-9|.
TGTGCCAGCAGCTTATCGAGAAGAGAAGAGACCCAGTACTTC
CASSLSRREETQYF
>TRBJ1-2|.|TRBV6-1|TRBD1
TGTGCCAGCAGTGAAGCGTGGGTCGACCAGGGGGCAGGGGTTCTCTATGGCTACACCTTC
CASSEAWVDQGAGVLYGYTF
>TRBJ2-5|.|TRBV5-1|TRBD2
TGCGCCAGCAGCTTCGATAGGACTAGCGGGGGACTTCTTGAGACCCAGTACTTC
CASSFDRTSGGLLETQYF
>TRBJ2-7|.|TRBV18|TRBD1
TGTGCCAGCTCACCGCGGGACAGGGGACCCTACGAGCAGTACTTC
CASSPRDRGPYEQYF
>TRBJ1-6|.|TRBV7-2|TRBD1
TGTGCCAGCAGCCAGGGACAGGGCACGACCGATTCACCCCTCCACTTT
CASSQGQGTTDSPLHF
>TRBJ1-2|.|TRBV4-2|.
TGTGCCAGCAGCCAAATTAGTGGTAACTATGGCTACACCTTC
CASSQISGNYGYTF
>TRBJ2-7|.|TRBV4-2|TRBD2
TGTGCCAGCAGCCAAGTAACTAGCGGTTTCTGGCCGCAGTACTTC
CASSQVTSGFWPQYF
>TRBJ1-3|few|TRBV5-5|.
TGTGCCAGCAGCTTTCATCAGTACTCTGGAAACACCATATATTTT
CASSFHQYSGNTIYF
>TRBJ1-5|once|TRBV15|.
TGTGCCACCAGCAGAGACACCGGGAAGTCAGGTCGCAATCAGCCCCAGCATTTT
CATSRDTGKSGRNQPQHF
>TRBJ1-1|few|TRBV5-1|TRBD1
TGCGCCAGCAGCTTGAGGGCCGACAGGGCGAGGACTGAAGCTTTCTTT
CASSLRADRARTEAFF
>TRBJ1-2|.|TRBV9|.
TGTGCCAGCAGCCGCCCCGGGGATGGCTACACCTTC
CASSRPGDGYTF
>TRBJ2-7|.|TRBV5-5|TRBD1
TGTGCCAGCAGCTTGGAATCAGGGACAGGGGACTCCTACGAGCAGTACTTC
CASSLESGTGDSYEQYF
>TRBJ2-7|once|TRBV10-2|TRBD2
TGCGCCAGCGGGACCGGGGGGGTTCCCATGCAGGACGAGCAGTACTTC
CASGTGGVPMQDEQYF
>TRBJ2-7|once|TRBV4-1|TRBD1
TGCGCCAGCAGCCACCAGACAGGGAGCTCCTACGAGCAGTACTTC
CASSHQTGSSYEQYF
>TRBJ2-5|.|TRBV19|.
TGTGCCAGTAGTATTAAGGCGGTGGAGACCCAGTACTTC
CASSIKAVETQYF
>TRBJ1-1|.|TRBV6-1|.
TGTGCCAGCAGTGAAGCATACGGACAGAACACTGAAGCTTTCTTT
CASSEAYGQNTEAFF
>TRBJ2-7|.|TRBV27|TRBD1
TGTGCCAGCAGTTTATTCGGGACAGCGAACTACGAGCAGTACTTC
CASSLFGTANYEQYF
>TRBJ1-1|.|TRBV6-6|.
TGTGCCAGCAGTGACGGGGAAGAAGCTTTCTTT
CASSDGEEAFF
>TRBJ1-2|.|TRBV27|.
TGTGCCAGCAGGGGAGTAGGTGGCTACACCTTC
CASRGVGGYTF
>TRBJ1-2|.|TRBV9|.
TGTGCCAGCAGCGTACACGGGTATGGCTACACCTTC
CASSVHGYGYTF
>TRBJ1-5|.|TRBV9|.
TGTGCCAGCAGCGTAGCAGGGGACAATCAGCCCCAGCATTTT
CASSVAGDNQPQHF
>TRBJ1-1|few|TRBV27|.
TGTGCCAGCAGTTTTAGGGGGAACACTGAAGCTTTCTTT
CASSFRGNTEAFF
>TRBJ1-6|.|TRBV4-1|.
TGCGCCAGCAGCCTATTCTCGGACAGAACCGCGCCGGTTAATTCACCCCTCCACTTT
CASSLFSDRTAPVNSPLHF
>TRBJ1-1|.|TRBV4-3|TRBD1
TGCGCCAGCAGCCAAGGGGAGAACAGGGGACAGACGCATGAAGCTTTCTTT
CASSQGENRGQTHEAFF
>TRBJ2-1|few|TRBV5-1|TRBD2
TGCGCCAGCAAGCGTAAGGGCGGGGGAGAAGAGACCTACAATGAGCAGTTCTTC
CASKRKGGGEETYNEQFF
>TRBJ1-2|.|TRBV6-5|.
TGTGCCAGCAGCAAGAATGGACAGTACTATGGCTACACCTTC
CASSKNGQYYGYTF
>TRBJ1-2|.|TRBV10-3|TRBD1
TGTGCCATCAGTCCCGGGACAGGGTGCTGCTTCGGCTACACCTTC
CAISPGTGCCFGYTF
>TRBJ2-7|.|TRBV27|TRBD1
TGTGCCAGCACCCATTTAGGGGACAGGGTTGAGGAGCAGTACTTC
CASTHLGDRVEEQYF
>TRBJ2-7|.|TRBV29-1|TRBD1
TGCAGCGTTGTTCTTGGGACAGGGGGCGACGAGCAGTACTTC
CSVVLGTGGDEQYF
>TRBJ1-6|.|TRBV10-2|.
TGCGCCAGCACGAGGACGGGAAGGAATTCACCCCTCCACTTT
CASTRTGRNSPLHF
>TRBJ2-3|.|TRBV4-3|.
TGCGCCAGCAGCCGGATCGCAGGGGCGACAGATACGCAGTATTTT
CASSRIAGATDTQYF
>TRBJ2-3|.|TRBV27|.
TGTGCCAGCTGTCCCAGGACAAGTCTTTCTAGCACAGATACGCAGTATTTT
CASCPRTSLSSTDTQYF
>TRBJ2-3|.|TRBV7-8|TRBD1
TGTGCCAGCAGCTGGAACAGGGGTCGCCCCCACACAGATACGCAGTATTTT
CASSWNRGRPHTDTQYF
>TRBJ2-7|few|TRBV5-1|TRBD1
TGCGCCAGCAGCTTGGGACCCGGGACAGGGGACAACGAGCAGTACTTC
CASSLGPGTGDNEQYF
>TRBJ2-7|.|TRBV27|.
TGTGCCAGCAGGGACAGGGAGGGGGGATCCTACGAGCAGTACTTC
CASRDREGGSYEQYF
>TRBJ2-1|.|TRBV5-6|TRBD1
TGTGCCAGCAGCTTTCGGGGACAGGTGTCACACAATGAGCAGTTCTTC
CASSFRGQVSHNEQFF
>TRBJ1-2|once|TRBV5-1|.
TGCGCCAGCAGCTCACAGGGAGAAGAGGACTATGGCTACACCTTC
CASSSQGEEDYGYTF
>TRBJ1-2|.|TRBV9|.
TGTGCCAGCAGGCCGGGGGGCATTAACTATGGCTACACCTTC
CASRPGGINYGYTF